This paragraph reports one T cell receptor beta chain. Other DNA sequences within the sample encode an identical CDR3. The data originate from a study of blood T cell repertoires in COVID-19. Overall study: The United States, Italy and Spain supplied acute and convalescent COVID-19 samples. PBMCs, B-cell-depleted T cells, or T cells were the source of the cDNA or gDNA that made up the material.

Authors' processing steps: Amplification from reference gene primers served as the basis for estimated nucleated cell counts. Clones were sequenced by immunoSEQ multiplex PCR, and TCRdb holds only the in-frame ones, with some missing. V and J calls and clone size come straight from that table; D and trimming were deduced from the DNA. The sample lists 230,000 or so clones; around 89% were seen once. The Seattle patients, enrolled during active infection, were followed longitudinally. V was trimmed by 5 bases and J by 1 base, leaving 8 bases between them. The CDR3 has 13 amino acids. Germline CDR1 LNHDA, CDR2 SQIVND (reference sequence).

The TCR sequence derives from a woman aged 55-69 years with COVID-19, enrolled during active disease. Sample: peripheral blood. The J gene is TRBJ1-1, the V gene TRBV19; possible D gene TRBD1, 6 bases. The CDR3 sequence is CASSVQGNTEAFF. The CDR3 bases are TGTGCCAGTAGTGTACAGGGGAACACTGAAGCTTTCTTT.